The source of this T cell receptor (beta chain) is a study of radiotherapy plus CTLA-4 blockade in lung cancer. Study information: Among enrolled patients, 15% to 20% responded and less than 40% achieved disease control.

CDR1 and CDR2 from the germline V gene are GTSNPN and SVGIG (reference sequence). V lost 4 bases to trimming and J lost 4 bases; unmatched junction nucleotides: 6. The CDR3 loop spans 14 amino acids. Sequencing used immunoSEQ multiplex PCR; TCRdb keeps in-frame clones, though not all of them. This sample carries 100,000 or so clones, roughly 85% of them seen once, and the ten largest clones take roughly 26%. The receptor was derived from a human donor with non-small cell lung cancer that progressed on radiotherapy plus ipilimumab. The chain joins TRBV30 to TRBJ2-7, with 11 positions matching TRBD2. The specimen comprised peripheral blood, sampled from a patient treated with radiotherapy plus ipilimumab. CDR3 DNA: TGTGCCTGGATTATAGCGGGAGGGCCATACGAGCAGTACTTC. Translation: CAWIIAGGPYEQYF.